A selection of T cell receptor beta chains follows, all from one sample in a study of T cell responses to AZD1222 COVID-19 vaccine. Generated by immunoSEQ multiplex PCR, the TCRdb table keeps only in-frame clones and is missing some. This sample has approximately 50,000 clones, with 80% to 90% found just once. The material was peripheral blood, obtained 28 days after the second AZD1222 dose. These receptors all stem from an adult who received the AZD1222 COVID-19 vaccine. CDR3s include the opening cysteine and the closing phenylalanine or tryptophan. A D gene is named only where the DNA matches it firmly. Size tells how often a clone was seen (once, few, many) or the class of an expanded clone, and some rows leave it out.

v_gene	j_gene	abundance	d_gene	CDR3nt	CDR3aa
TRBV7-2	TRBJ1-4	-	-	TGTGCCAGCAGCTTAGACGGGGCGAGAGGAGAAAAACTGTTTTTT	CASSLDGARGEKLFF
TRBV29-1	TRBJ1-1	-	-	TGCAGCGTGGCGGACAACACTGAAGCTTTCTTT	CSVADNTEAFF
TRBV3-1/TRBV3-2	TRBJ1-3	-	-	TGTGCCAGCAGCCAAGGTCCCGATCCCGGAAACACCATATATTTT	CASSQGPDPGNTIYF
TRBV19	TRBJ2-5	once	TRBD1	TGTGCCAGTAACGGACAGGGGGGAGAGACCCAGTACTTC	CASNGQGGETQYF
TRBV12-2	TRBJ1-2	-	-	TGTGCAAGTCGCTACCGGGTTTTACCCCCCGGCTACACCTTC	CASRYRVLPPGYTF
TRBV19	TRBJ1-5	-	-	TGTGCCAGTAGTATAGAAAGGGGACACAATCAGCCCCAGCATTTT	CASSIERGHNQPQHF
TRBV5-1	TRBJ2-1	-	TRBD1	TGCGCCAGCAGCTGGACAGGGAACAATGAGCAGTTCTTC	CASSWTGNNEQFF
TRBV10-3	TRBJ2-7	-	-	TGTGCCATCCAACCAACATCCGGGGGCTCATACGAGCAGTACTTC	CAIQPTSGGSYEQYF
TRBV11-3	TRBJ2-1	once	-	TGTGCCAGCAGCTTAAACGTAGACAATGAGCAGTTCTTC	CASSLNVDNEQFF
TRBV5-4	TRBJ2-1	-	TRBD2	TGTGCCAGCAGCCGACTAGCGGGAGGGGACTACAATGAGCAGTTCTTC	CASSRLAGGDYNEQFF
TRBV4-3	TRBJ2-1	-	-	TGCGCCAGCAGCCACCCGGGAAGGGAGCAGTTCTTC	CASSHPGREQFF
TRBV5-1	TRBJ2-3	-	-	TGCGCCAGCTCTAAGGGGTTGACAGATACGCAGTATTTT	CASSKGLTDTQYF
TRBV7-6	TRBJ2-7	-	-	TGTGCCAGCAGCAAAACGACAGGCTCCTACGAGCAGTACTTC	CASSKTTGSYEQYF
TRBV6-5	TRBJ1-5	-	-	TGTGCCAGCAGTTACTCAGCAGGGGGCAATCAGCCCCAGCATTTT	CASSYSAGGNQPQHF
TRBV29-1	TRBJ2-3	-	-	TGCAGCGTTGGGGCAGCTAGCACAGATACGCAGTATTTT	CSVGAASTDTQYF
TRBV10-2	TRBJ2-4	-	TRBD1	TGCGCCAGCAGTGAGGGGACAGGGACAAAAAACATTCAGTACTTC	CASSEGTGTKNIQYF
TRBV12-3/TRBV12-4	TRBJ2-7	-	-	TGTGCCAGCAGTTTAGGACAGTATTACGAGCAGTACTTC	CASSLGQYYEQYF
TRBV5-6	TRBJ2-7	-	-	TGTGCCAGCAGCTCGGGGAGCCTCGGCGAGCAGTACTTC	CASSSGSLGEQYF
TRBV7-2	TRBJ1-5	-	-	TGTGCCAGCAGCTTACAGTTCCAGCCCCAGCATTTT	CASSLQFQPQHF
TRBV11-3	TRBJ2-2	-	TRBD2	TGTGCCAGCAGCTCCATGGGGGGACTAGCAATTGGCACCGGGGAGCTGTTTTTT	CASSSMGGLAIGTGELFF
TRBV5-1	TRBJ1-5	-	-	TGCGCCAGCAGCTCAGGGGACGGCAATCAGCCCCAGCATTTT	CASSSGDGNQPQHF
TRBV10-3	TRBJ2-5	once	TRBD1	TGTGCCATCAGTGAGTCGAGAGGGGGCGCGTTGGTGGGCCAGACCCAGTACTTC	CAISESRGGALVGQTQYF
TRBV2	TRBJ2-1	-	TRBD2	TGTGCCACCCCGGGACTAGCGGCCAATGAGCAGTTCTTC	CATPGLAANEQFF
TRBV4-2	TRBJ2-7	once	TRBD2	TGTGCCAGCAGCCAAGATCAGGGCGGGGGAAGCTCCTACGAGCAGTACTTC	CASSQDQGGGSSYEQYF
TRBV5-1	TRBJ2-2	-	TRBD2	TGCGCCAGCAGCGCCTCTAGCGGGAGACCCCCCGGGGAGCTGTTTTTT	CASSASSGRPPGELFF
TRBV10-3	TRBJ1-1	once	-	TGTGCCATCAGTGAGTCAGGGGCAGGGAGGGGGAGCACTGAAGCTTTCTTT	CAISESGAGRGSTEAFF
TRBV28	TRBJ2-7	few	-	TGTGCCAGCAGTTTATCCCGTGAGCAGTACTTC	CASSLSREQYF
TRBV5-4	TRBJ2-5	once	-	TGTGCCAGCAGCCTAAAAGAGACCCAGTACTTC	CASSLKETQYF
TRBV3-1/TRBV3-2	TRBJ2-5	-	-	TGTGCCAGCAGCCAAGAGGGGTTTTGGGGGAACCAAGAGACCCAGTACTTC	CASSQEGFWGNQETQYF
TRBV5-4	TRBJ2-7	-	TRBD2	TGTGCCAGCAGCAAAACTAGCGGGGCCTCTCACGAGCAGTACTTC	CASSKTSGASHEQYF
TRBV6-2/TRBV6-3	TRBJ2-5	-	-	TGTGCCAGCAGTTACCAGGAGGGGCGCGGGACCCAGTACTTC	CASSYQEGRGTQYF
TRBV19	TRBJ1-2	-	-	TGTGCCAGTAGTATCCCGGACTATGGCTACACCTTC	CASSIPDYGYTF
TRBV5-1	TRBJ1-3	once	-	TGCGCCAGCAGCCCGGGCGGAAACTCTGGAAACACCATATATTTT	CASSPGGNSGNTIYF
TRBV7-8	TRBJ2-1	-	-	TGTGCCAGCAGCTCTCGGGGGCGGAGCTCCTACAATGAGCAGTTCTTC	CASSSRGRSSYNEQFF
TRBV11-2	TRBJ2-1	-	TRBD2	TGTGCCAGCGGTCTAGCGGAGCGCTACAATGAGCAGTTCTTC	CASGLAERYNEQFF
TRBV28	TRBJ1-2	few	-	TGTGCCAGCAGCCCGGGACCCCGAAACTATGGCTACACCTTC	CASSPGPRNYGYTF
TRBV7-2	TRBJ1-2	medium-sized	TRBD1	TGTGCCAGCACCTTAGGGGGCCTGGGGGGCTATGGCTACACCTTC	CASTLGGLGGYGYTF
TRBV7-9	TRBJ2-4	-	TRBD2	TGTGCCAGCAGCTTATTCACGGGGGGTGTAAAAAACATTCAGTACTTC	CASSLFTGGVKNIQYF
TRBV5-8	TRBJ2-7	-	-	TGTGCCAGCAGCTTGGGGAGGGTGACATCCTACGAGCAGTACTTC	CASSLGRVTSYEQYF
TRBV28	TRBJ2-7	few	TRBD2	TGTGCCAGCAGCAAACTAGCGGGACACTACGAGCAGTACTTC	CASSKLAGHYEQYF